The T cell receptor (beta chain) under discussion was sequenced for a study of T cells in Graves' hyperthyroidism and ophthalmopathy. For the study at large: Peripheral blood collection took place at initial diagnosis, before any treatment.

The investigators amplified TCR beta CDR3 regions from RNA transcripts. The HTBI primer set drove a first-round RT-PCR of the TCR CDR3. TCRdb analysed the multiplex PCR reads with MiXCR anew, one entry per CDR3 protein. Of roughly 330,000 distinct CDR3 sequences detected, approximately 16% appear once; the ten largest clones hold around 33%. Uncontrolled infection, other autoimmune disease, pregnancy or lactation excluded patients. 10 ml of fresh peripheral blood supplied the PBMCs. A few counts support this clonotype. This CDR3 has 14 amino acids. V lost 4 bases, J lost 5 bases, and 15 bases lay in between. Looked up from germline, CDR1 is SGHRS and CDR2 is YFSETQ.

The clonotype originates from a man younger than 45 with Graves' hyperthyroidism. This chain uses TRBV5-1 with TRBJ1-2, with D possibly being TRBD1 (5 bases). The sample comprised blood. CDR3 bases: TGCGCCAGCAGCACACGGGCCAGGGAGTATGGCTACACCTTC. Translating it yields CASSTRAREYGYTF. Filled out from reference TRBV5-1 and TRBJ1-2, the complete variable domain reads KAGVTQTPRYLIKTRGQQVTLSCSPISGHRSVSWYQQTPGQGLQFLFEYFSETQRNKGNFPGRFSGRQFSNSRSEMNVSTLELGDSALYLCASSTRAREYGYTFGSGTRLTVV.